This T cell receptor beta chain was observed in a study of blood T cell repertoires in COVID-19. Study details: The samples span acute and convalescent COVID-19 from the United States, Italy and Spain. PBMCs, B-cell-depleted T cells, or T cells provided the cDNA or gDNA that made up the material.

CDR3 length: 18 residues. How the authors handled the data: Estimation of nucleated cell counts relied on the amplification of reference gene primers. The protocol was immunoSEQ multiplex PCR, while the TCRdb copy is restricted to in-frame clones and leaves out a portion. V and J calls plus clone size are reproduced from that table; the DNA served to infer D and trimming. Found here are approximately 100,000 clones, about four fifths of them singletons; the top ten hold 26%. The receptor comes from a man aged 60 to 75 with acute or convalescent COVID-19. V and J are TRBV21-1 and TRBJ1-3; whether TRBD1, the table's D call, matches the DNA was not checked. TRBV21-1 is a documented pseudogene. The specimen sequenced was peripheral blood. CDR3 nucleotide sequence: TGTGCCAGCAGCAACTACAGGGTGTTAATAGGTACTGGAAACACCATATATTTT. This encodes CASSNYRVLIGTGNTIYF.